This T cell receptor beta chain came from a study of vaccination effects on CD4 cells after COVID-19. Using viral peptide pools, the ViraFEST assay grew out antigen-specific CD4+ T cells prior to sequencing. Following 10 days of culture, CD4+ T cells were isolated. Vaccination of participants consisted of two doses of either the BNT162b2 or mRNA-1273 vaccine. The vaccine recipients had no prior SARS-CoV-2 infection, with negative nucleocapsid antibodies. IL-2 medium supplanted half the medium on days 3 and 7. Turning to this clone: Its antigen remains unidentified.

The table came from immunoSEQ multiplex PCR; TCRdb's copy has only in-frame clones and leaves some out. Seen here are about 35,000 clones, about four fifths observed once, and the top ten hold about 1.6%. Overall study findings and caveats: Clones that were induced by infection or by vaccine showed marked contraction late after vaccination. Healthy vaccinees' vaccine-induced clones included only 1 of 255 that recognized common cold coronaviruses.

This specimen was CD4+ T cells from PBMCs cultured with HCoV-NL63 spike peptides, taken after COVID-19 vaccination. The TCR sequence derives from a human donor who received a COVID-19 vaccine. Some clones in this sample may be carry-over from other donors' samples.

The CDR3 reads CASSLEGFGNTIYF. In DNA, the CDR3 is TGTGCCAGCAGCTTGGAGGGGTTTGGAAACACCATATATTTT. The chain couples TRBV5-5 to TRBJ1-3; D may be TRBD1 (5 bases). This CDR3 is built from 14 residues. Deletions cut 0 bases from V and 3 bases from J, with 7 bases between. In germline, CDR1 is SGHKS, CDR2 YYEKEE (reference sequence).